The 27 T cell receptor beta chains below were found in one sample sequenced in a study of T cell responses to AZD1222 COVID-19 vaccine. Measured with immunoSEQ multiplex PCR; TCRdb has only the in-frame clones, and not every one. The profile shows 200,000 or so clones, roughly 91% of them singletons. Sequences were derived from peripheral blood, sampled on day 0 of MenACWY control vaccination. The receptors stem from an adult in good health.

The chain uses TRBV18 and TRBJ1-5; D is uncertain. The CDR3 is 14 residues long. V dropped 3 bases and J dropped 4 bases, with 10 bases sitting between them. CDR1 is KGHSH and CDR2 is LQKENI in the germline V gene. CDR3 nucleotides: TGTGCCAGCTCACCGGTCTCAGCAAATCAGCCCCAGCATTTT. Protein sequence: CASSPVSANQPQHF.

The gene calls are TRBV4-1 and TRBJ1-3, with 8 bases fitting TRBD1. V lost 0 bases, J lost 6 bases, and 7 bases stayed unmatched. Germline-derived CDR1 and CDR2 are MGHRA and YSYEKL. This CDR3 comprises 16 residues. The CDR3 DNA reads as TGCGCCAGCAGCCAAGAAGGATGGACAGGGATAAACACCATATATTTT. Its translation is CASSQEGWTGINTIYF.

The chain combines TRBV4-2 with TRBJ1-3, with D unresolved. There are 15 residues in the CDR3. Trimming took off 0 bases at V and 0 bases at J, with 6 bases between the two ends. Germline-derived CDR1 and CDR2 are LGHNA and YNFKEQ. This chain's CDR3 is CASSQDRGSGNTIYF. The CDR3 DNA reads as TGTGCCAGCAGCCAAGATCGGGGCTCTGGAAACACCATATATTTT.

This clone has a handful of counts. J is TRBJ1-2 and V is TRBV6-4; D ambiguous. The CDR3 covers 14 residues. V lost 0 bases, J lost 7 bases, and 12 bases lay in between. CDR1 and CDR2 (germline): MRHNA, SNTAGT. The CDR3 protein is CASSDSGPGSGYTF. CDR3 sequence (DNA): TGTGCCAGCAGTGACTCTGGACCCGGGAGTGGCTACACCTTC.

This sequence joins TRBV5-8 and TRBJ2-7; weak D call: TRBD1 (6 bases). The germline V and J ends were trimmed by 2 bases and 3 bases, with 12 bases remaining between them. Germline V gene lookup returns CDR1 SGHTS and CDR2 YDEGEE. This CDR3 is 14 amino acids long. Here the CDR3 DNA reads TGTGCCAGCAGCTTAACAGGGCAAAGCTACGAGCAGTACTTC. Its protein product is CASSLTGQSYEQYF.

The chain carries TRBV4-1 and TRBJ2-2; D is uncertain. The CDR3 contains 15 residues. V was cut by 1 base and J by 0 bases, with 6 bases left in between. CDR1 MGHRA and CDR2 YSYEKL come from the germline V gene. Written as DNA, the CDR3 is TGCGCCAGCAGCCAAGGTGTGTCGAACACCGGGGAGCTGTTTTTT. Its translation: CASSQGVSNTGELFF.

The gene calls are TRBV19 and TRBJ1-1; possibly TRBD1 for D (5 bases). V lost 6 bases to trimming and J lost 1 base, with 18 bases between them. The CDR3 covers 16 residues. Germline loops: CDR1 LNHDA, CDR2 SQIVND (reference sequence). CDR3 residues: CASRLQAPGANTEAFF. As DNA, the CDR3 is TGTGCCAGTAGATTACAGGCCCCGGGAGCGAACACTGAAGCTTTCTTT.

CDR3 nucleotides: TGCGCCAGCAGCCAAGGTTGGGGGCGGTTAAACACCGGGGAGCTGTTTTTT. Encoded protein: CASSQGWGRLNTGELFF. The rearrangement links TRBV4-1 to TRBJ2-2, with D possibly being TRBD1 (6 bases). Trimming took 1 base from V and 2 from J, leaving 14 bases between them. The germline gives CDR1 MGHRA, CDR2 YSYEKL. The CDR3 extends over 17 amino acids.

This clone was detected once. V is TRBV19 and J is TRBJ2-1; 7 bases map to TRBD2. Germline values: CDR1 LNHDA, CDR2 SQIVND (reference sequence). The CDR3 contains 16 residues. Trimming at V came to 5 bases and at J to 7 bases, leaving 14 bases not matched to a gene. CDR3 sequence (DNA): TGTGCCAGTAGTCCGACTATCCCCAGCGGGGCGAATGAGCAGTTCTTC. It encodes CASSPTIPSGANEQFF.

This chain connects TRBV15 to TRBJ1-2, with D unclear. The CDR3 is made up of 11 amino acids. The germline CDR1 and CDR2 sequences are LNHNV and YYDKDF (reference sequence). Deletions cut 4 bases from V and 5 bases from J, with 5 bases between. CDR3 in DNA: TGTGCCACCAGCAACCGGTATGGCTACACCTTC. Its translation is CATSNRYGYTF.

The rearrangement links TRBV4-1 to TRBJ1-5; D gene uncertain. Per the germline V gene, CDR1 is MGHRA and CDR2 is YSYEKL. The V end was cut by 4 bases, the J end by 0 bases, with 10 bases between. The CDR3 spans 15 residues. CDR3 nucleotide sequence: TGCGCCAGCAGCCCCGCCGGGTCTAGCAATCAGCCCCAGCATTTT. This gives the protein CASSPAGSSNQPQHF.

The chain carries TRBV19 and TRBJ2-7; D is unresolved. This CDR3 region has 13 residues. Trimming left V 5 bases short and J 3 bases short, with 11 bases between. The germline V gene has CDR1 LNHDA and CDR2 SQIVND (reference sequence). The CDR3 DNA sequence: TGTGCCAGTAGTCGAAGTATCCTCTACGAGCAGTACTTC. Translating gives CASSRSILYEQYF.

This clone appeared a single time. This CDR3 is CASSQASGGGAQPGELFF. CDR3 nucleotides: TGTGCCAGCAGCCAGGCGTCGGGCGGGGGGGCTCAACCCGGGGAGCTGTTTTTT. The chain has TRBV4-2 and TRBJ2-2, with TRBD2 matching 9 bases. The CDR3 totals 18 residues. Germline CDR1 is LGHNA and CDR2 is YNFKEQ. J gave up 6 bases and V 3 bases, and 14 bases lay outside the gene matches.

The chain carries TRBV7-6 and TRBJ1-4, with a weak D call TRBD1 (5 bases). The CDR3 is 16 residues long. CDR1 and CDR2 (germline): SGHVS, FNYEAQ. V was pared by 0 bases and J by 8 bases, with 16 bases between. The CDR3 is CASSLAPGGSGEKLFF. In nucleotides, the CDR3 is TGTGCCAGCAGCTTAGCCCCTGGGGGGTCAGGGGAAAAACTGTTTTTT.

This chain joins TRBV18 and TRBJ1-1, with D possibly being TRBD1 (5 bases). The CDR3 extends over 15 amino acids. Per the germline V gene, CDR1 is KGHSH and CDR2 is LQKENI. V was trimmed by 3 bases and J by 1 base, leaving 12 bases between them. In DNA form, the CDR3 reads TGTGCCAGCTCACCCCCGGGACGGAGGAACACTGAAGCTTTCTTT. Its protein product is CASSPPGRRNTEAFF.

This chain links TRBV7-8 with TRBJ2-5, with D perhaps matching TRBD2 (5 bases). Germline V gene data show CDR1 as SGHVS and CDR2 as FQNEAQ. The V and J ends lost 5 bases and 5 bases respectively, with 18 bases between them. The CDR3 covers 15 residues. CDR3 protein: CASSKADPGTETQYF. The CDR3 nucleotides read TGTGCCAGCAGCAAAGCCGACCCGGGAACGGAGACCCAGTACTTC.

V usage is TRBV5-1 and J usage is TRBJ1-4; the D gene is possibly TRBD1 (5 bases). This CDR3 is built from 15 residues. V gave up 4 bases and J gave up 10 bases, with 20 bases separating them. Germline V gene sequence: CDR1 SGHRS, CDR2 YFSETQ. The CDR3 coding sequence is TGCGCCAGCAGCCCGTCGACAGTACTCCTGGGAAAACTGTTTTTT. Translating it yields CASSPSTVLLGKLFF.

The CDR3 region is CASSQAGDGYTF. CDR3 sequence (DNA): TGTGCCAGCAGCCAAGCGGGTGATGGCTACACCTTC. The chain has TRBV3-1 (or the pseudogene TRBV3-2) and TRBJ1-2; D ambiguous. The CDR3 has 12 amino acids. Trimming pared 1 base from V and 6 bases from J, leaving 6 bases between. Germline V gene lookup returns CDR1 LGHDT and CDR2 YNNKEL (reference sequence).

In its sample, this clone was seen a few times. The genes are TRBV6-1 and TRBJ2-1; D is perhaps TRBD2 (5 bases). The germline CDR1 and CDR2 sequences are MNHNS and SASEGT. V was trimmed by 4 bases and J by 6 bases, leaving 19 bases between them. The CDR3 has 16 residues. The CDR3 loop reads CASSVSGIGVGNEQFF. CDR3 nucleotide sequence: TGTGCCAGCAGTGTGTCGGGAATCGGGGTGGGCAATGAGCAGTTCTTC.

This rearrangement joins TRBV27 to TRBJ2-4, with TRBD1 identical over 9 bases. Germline V gene data show CDR1 as MNHEY and CDR2 as SMNVEV (reference sequence). The CDR3 is 19 amino acids. Germline trimming cut 2 bases from V and 3 bases from J; bases unmatched to any gene: 14. The CDR3 loop reads CASSLGLGQGTSGKNIQYF. In DNA, the CDR3 is TGTGCCAGCAGTTTAGGATTGGGACAGGGTACTTCTGGCAAAAACATTCAGTACTTC.

This clone was picked up one time. V and J are TRBV5-1 and TRBJ1-1; possible D gene TRBD1, 5 bases. In germline, CDR1 is SGHRS, CDR2 YFSETQ. V was cut by 4 bases and J by 7 bases, with 20 bases left in between. This CDR3 has 15 amino acids. CDR3 residues: CASSPETVLRREAFF. The CDR3 coding sequence is TGCGCCAGCAGCCCGGAGACAGTACTGCGCCGTGAAGCTTTCTTT.

The chain joins TRBV6-5 to TRBJ2-1, with D hard to call. CDR3 length: 15 amino acids. Germline V lookup: CDR1 MNHEY, CDR2 SVGAGI. V gave up 0 bases and J gave up 3 bases, with 9 bases separating them. CDR3: CASSYSGMYYNEQFF. CDR3 DNA: TGTGCCAGCAGTTACTCCGGAATGTACTACAATGAGCAGTTCTTC.

J is TRBJ2-5 and V is TRBV19; 7 bases are a match to TRBD2. This CDR3 comprises 14 residues. J lost 4 bases, V lost 4 bases, and 6 bases had no gene match. Germline CDR1 and CDR2: LNHDA and SQIVND (reference sequence). The CDR3 loop is CASSTGLPGETQYF. CDR3 DNA sequence: TGTGCCAGTAGTACGGGACTACCCGGAGAGACCCAGTACTTC. The entire variable domain, with the rest obtained from reference TRBV19 and TRBJ2-5, is as follows: DGGITQSPKYLFRKEGQNVTLSCEQNLNHDAMYWYRQDPGQGLRLIYYSQIVNDFQKGDIAEGYSVSREKKESFPLTVTSAQKNPTAFYLCASSTGLPGETQYFGPGTRLLVL.

This chain links TRBV6-5 with TRBJ1-4; D call uncertain. The CDR3 is 13 residues long. CDR1 is MNHEY, CDR2 SVGAGI, per germline. V was shortened by 0 bases and J by 4 bases, with 3 bases between the two germline ends. CDR3 DNA: TGTGCCAGCAGTTACTCCTTTAATGAAAAACTGTTTTTT. It encodes CASSYSFNEKLFF.

J is TRBJ1-6 and V is TRBV4-3; 8 positions agree with TRBD1. The CDR3 is 18 residues long. V was pared by 4 bases and J by 1 base, with 9 bases of the junction left unmatched. CDR1 is LGHNA, CDR2 YSLEER, per germline. DNA of the CDR3: TGCGCCAGCAGCCTAACGACAGGGGCTGGGTCCTATAATTCACCCCTCCACTTT. Its translation is CASSLTTGAGSYNSPLHF.

The V call is TRBV2, the J call TRBJ2-2, with 7 nucleotides matching TRBD1. The CDR3 totals 15 residues. Germline CDR1 reads SNHLY; CDR2 reads FYNNEI. Germline trimming cut 7 bases from V and 4 bases from J; bases unmatched to any gene: 9. CDR3 protein: CASTLGRQGTGELFF. CDR3 coding DNA: TGTGCCAGCACCCTGGGACGACAGGGCACCGGGGAGCTGTTTTTT.

The V gene is TRBV7-9, the J gene TRBJ1-4; TRBD1 matches 8 bases. Germline V gene data show CDR1 as SEHNR and CDR2 as FQNEAQ (reference sequence). V was pared by 5 bases and J by 7 bases, with 9 bases of the junction left unmatched. The length of the CDR3 is 15 residues. The CDR3, as DNA: TGTGCCAGCAGCCCCTGGACAGGGAGAGGTGAAAAACTGTTTTTT. Protein: CASSPWTGRGEKLFF.